One and the same sample provided the 5 T cell receptor beta chains below, sequenced in a study of beta chain features in type 1 diabetes (dated by TCRdb to 2016 to 2019). Results and caveats for the whole study, not just this receptor: In all four CD4+ subsets, TCRB CDR3 length was moderately but significantly shorter in type 1 diabetes patients.

The antigens of these receptors remain unknown. Preparation of the library involved the immunoSEQ multiplex PCR assay. The High Capacity cDNA Reverse Transcription Kit was used to reverse transcribe all of the isolated RNA, meaning that expressed TCRB transcripts were what got sequenced. TCRdb carries this immuneACCESS record with in-frame sequences only. Its versions omit some clonotypes, under half of them owing to an unresolved V gene in the studies checked, with the rest unexplained. The sample table records approximately 130,000 clones; 15% to 20% of these occur just once. 2% to 3% of the sample rests with the top ten. Sequencing input: central memory CD4+ T cells from blood. These receptors were obtained from a young man with type 1 diabetes.

This clone has more than one count but fewer than ten. The sample has other DNA sequences that encode this CDR3 too. V is TRBV29-1 and J is TRBJ2-3; TRBD2 agrees at 7 bases. Germline V gene lookup returns CDR1 SQVTM and CDR2 ANQGSEA. The CDR3 sequence is 17 residues long. J lost 5 bases, V lost 1 base, and 15 bases had no gene match. DNA for the CDR3: TGCAGCGTTGAAGGTCGGCCTAGCGGCGGAGGAGTAGATACGCAGTATTTT. Encoded protein: CSVEGRPSGGGVDTQYF.

This clone was counted between two and nine times. The rearrangement joins TRBV11-2 to TRBJ2-1, with TRBD1 matching over 10 bases. The V and J ends lost 1 base and 7 bases, in that order; junction bases with no gene match: 4. CDR1 is SGHAT, CDR2 FQNNGV, per germline. The CDR3 is 15 residues long. For the CDR3, the DNA is TGTGCCAGCAGCTTAGGCCAGGACAGGGGGAATGAGCAGTTCTTC. Protein: CASSLGQDRGNEQFF.

The genes are TRBV7-9 and TRBJ2-1; no firm D call. Germline values: CDR1 SEHNR, CDR2 FQNEAQ (reference sequence). The CDR3 totals 14 residues. Trimming removed 8 bases at V and 0 bases at J, with 11 bases between. Written as DNA, the CDR3 is TGTGCCAGCTCTGGCCGGGTCTCCTACAATGAGCAGTTCTTC. Translated: CASSGRVSYNEQFF.

This chain connects TRBV4-3 to TRBJ2-2; D may match TRBD1 or TRBD2 (5 bases each). The germline V and J ends were trimmed by 7 bases and 4 bases, with 13 bases remaining between them. The germline V gene encodes CDR1 LGHNA and CDR2 YSLEER. The CDR3 runs 14 residues. The CDR3 reads CASMGTGGTGELFF. For the CDR3, the DNA is TGCGCCAGCATGGGGACGGGTGGCACCGGGGAGCTGTTTTTT.

This clone was detected ten times or more. Other DNA sequences of this sample code for an identical CDR3. The chain links TRBV29-1 to TRBJ1-1; possibly TRBD1 for D (5 bases). CDR3 length: 15 residues. The germline V and J ends were trimmed by 4 bases and 0 bases, with 15 bases remaining between them. CDR1 is SQVTM and CDR2 is ANQGSEA in the germline V gene. The CDR3 spells CSVGPGWAMNTEAFF. The CDR3 nucleotides read TGCAGCGTTGGGCCAGGGTGGGCCATGAACACTGAAGCTTTCTTT.